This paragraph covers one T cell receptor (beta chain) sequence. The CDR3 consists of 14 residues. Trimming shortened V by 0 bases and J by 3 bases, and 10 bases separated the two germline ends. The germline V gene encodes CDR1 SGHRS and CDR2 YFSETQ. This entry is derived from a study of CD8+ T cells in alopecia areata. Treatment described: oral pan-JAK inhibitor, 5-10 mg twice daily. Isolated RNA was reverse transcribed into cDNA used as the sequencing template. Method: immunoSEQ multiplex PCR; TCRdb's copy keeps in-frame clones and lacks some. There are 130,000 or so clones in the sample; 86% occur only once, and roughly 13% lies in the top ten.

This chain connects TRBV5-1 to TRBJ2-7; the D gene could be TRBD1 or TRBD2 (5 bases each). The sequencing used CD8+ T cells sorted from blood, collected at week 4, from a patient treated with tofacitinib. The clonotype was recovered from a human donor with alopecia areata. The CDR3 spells CASSLGDGHYEQYF. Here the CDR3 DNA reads TGCGCCAGCAGCTTGGGGGACGGCCACTACGAGCAGTACTTC.